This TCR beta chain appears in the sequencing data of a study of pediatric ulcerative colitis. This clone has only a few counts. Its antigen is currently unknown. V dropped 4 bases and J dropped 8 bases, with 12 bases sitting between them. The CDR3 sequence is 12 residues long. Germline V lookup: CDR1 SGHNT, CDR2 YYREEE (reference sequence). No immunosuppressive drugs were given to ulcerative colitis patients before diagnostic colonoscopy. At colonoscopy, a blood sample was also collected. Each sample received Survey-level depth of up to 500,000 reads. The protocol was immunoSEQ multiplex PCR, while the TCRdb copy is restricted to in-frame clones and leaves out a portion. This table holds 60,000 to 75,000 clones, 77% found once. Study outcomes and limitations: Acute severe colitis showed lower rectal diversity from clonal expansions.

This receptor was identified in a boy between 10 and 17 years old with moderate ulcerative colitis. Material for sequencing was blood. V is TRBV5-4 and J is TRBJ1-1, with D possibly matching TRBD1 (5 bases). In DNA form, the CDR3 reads TGTGCCAGCAGCACAGGACGGGGAGAAGCTTTCTTT. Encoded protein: CASSTGRGEAFF.